The rows below give T cell receptor beta chains drawn from one sample of a study of T cells in Graves' hyperthyroidism and ophthalmopathy. TCRdb redid the calling of the multiplex PCR reads with MiXCR, one entry per CDR3 protein. The data hold some 770,000 distinct CDR3 sequences, with about 15% observed a single time. Sequences were obtained from blood. All receptors come from a man younger than 35 with Graves' hyperthyroidism. CDR3s include the opening cysteine and the closing phenylalanine or tryptophan. The D gene is left open where the match is weak. Only part of the rows carry a size: once, few, many, or a class if the clone is expanded.

D gene: TRBD2; J gene: TRBJ2-4; V gene: TRBV18; clone size: NA; CDR3 protein: CASSPGGLAGDVTKNIQYF; CDR3 DNA: TGTGCCAGCTCACCGGGAGGGCTAGCGGGAGACGTTACCAAAAACATTCAGTACTTC
D gene: NA; J gene: TRBJ1-6; V gene: TRBV7-9; clone size: few; CDR3 protein: CASSLVGQIDSPLHF; CDR3 DNA: TGTGCCAGCAGCTTAGTCGGGCAGATTGATTCACCCCTCCACTTT
D gene: TRBD1; J gene: TRBJ2-2; V gene: TRBV5-1; clone size: many; CDR3 protein: CASTYRGPGPGELFF; CDR3 DNA: TGCGCCAGCACCTACAGGGGGCCGGGACCCGGGGAGCTGTTTTTT
D gene: TRBD1; J gene: TRBJ1-1; V gene: TRBV20-1; clone size: few; CDR3 protein: CSAPRQGARDEAFF; CDR3 DNA: TGCAGTGCTCCAAGACAGGGGGCGAGGGATGAAGCTTTCTTT
D gene: NA; J gene: TRBJ2-7; V gene: TRBV30; clone size: many; CDR3 protein: CAWSYQYEQYF; CDR3 DNA: TGTGCCTGGAGCTACCAATACGAGCAGTACTTC
D gene: TRBD2; J gene: TRBJ2-7; V gene: TRBV11-2; clone size: NA; CDR3 protein: CASSSRGSVAGEGYEQYF; CDR3 DNA: TGTGCCAGCAGCTCCAGAGGGAGCGTGGCGGGAGAAGGCTACGAGCAGTACTTC
D gene: TRBD1; J gene: TRBJ2-2; V gene: TRBV5-4; clone size: NA; CDR3 protein: CASSSDRGSGTGELFF; CDR3 DNA: TGTGCCAGCAGCTCAGACAGGGGGTCCGGAACCGGGGAGCTGTTTTTT
D gene: NA; J gene: TRBJ1-4; V gene: TRBV28; clone size: many; CDR3 protein: CASSLVTGGEKLFF; CDR3 DNA: TGTGCCAGCAGTTTAGTAACAGGCGGTGAAAAACTGTTTTTT
D gene: TRBD1; J gene: TRBJ2-1; V gene: TRBV20-1; clone size: few; CDR3 protein: CSARVATGYRNEQFF; CDR3 DNA: TGCAGTGCTAGAGTTGCGACAGGGTATCGGAATGAGCAGTTCTTC
D gene: NA; J gene: TRBJ2-3; V gene: TRBV27; clone size: few; CDR3 protein: CASSQGVLSTQYF; CDR3 DNA: TGTGCCAGCAGCCAGGGTGTTTTAAGTACGCAGTATTTT
D gene: NA; J gene: TRBJ2-4; V gene: TRBV27; clone size: many; CDR3 protein: CASSLRGSAAKNIQYF; CDR3 DNA: TGTGCCAGCAGTTTACGAGGGAGCGCAGCCAAAAACATTCAGTACTTC
D gene: NA; J gene: TRBJ2-1; V gene: TRBV5-1; clone size: once; CDR3 protein: CASSLVGNLVHEQFF; CDR3 DNA: TGTGCCAGCAGCTTGGTCGGGAACTTGGTCCATGAGCAGTTCTTC
D gene: TRBD1; J gene: TRBJ1-4; V gene: TRBV6-1; clone size: NA; CDR3 protein: CASRERGPSNEKLFF; CDR3 DNA: TGTGCCAGCCGTGAGAGGGGGCCGTCTAATGAAAAACTGTTTTTT
D gene: TRBD2; J gene: TRBJ2-7; V gene: TRBV4-1; clone size: NA; CDR3 protein: CASSQVPPGTSGSYEQYF; CDR3 DNA: TGCGCCAGCAGCCAAGTCCCCCCAGGGACTAGCGGGAGTTACGAGCAGTACTTC
D gene: TRBD2; J gene: TRBJ2-1; V gene: TRBV2; clone size: NA; CDR3 protein: CASTGTGGRGYNEQFF; CDR3 DNA: TGTGCCAGCACCGGGACTGGCGGGAGGGGTTACAATGAGCAGTTCTTC
D gene: NA; J gene: TRBJ2-1; V gene: TRBV11-3; clone size: many; CDR3 protein: CASSSNEQFF; CDR3 DNA: TGTGCCAGCAGCTCCAATGAGCAGTTCTTC
D gene: NA; J gene: TRBJ1-1; V gene: TRBV7-9; clone size: NA; CDR3 protein: CASSTGIAEAFF; CDR3 DNA: TGTGCCAGCAGCACAGGGATCGCTGAAGCTTTCTTT
D gene: NA; J gene: TRBJ1-1; V gene: TRBV5-1; clone size: few; CDR3 protein: CASSGGLGYEAFF; CDR3 DNA: TGCGCCAGCAGCGGTGGATTGGGCTATGAAGCTTTCTTT
D gene: NA; J gene: TRBJ2-7; V gene: TRBV30; clone size: many; CDR3 protein: CAWGPDYEQYF; CDR3 DNA: TGTGCCTGGGGCCCAGATTACGAGCAGTACTTC
D gene: TRBD2; J gene: TRBJ2-7; V gene: TRBV6-6; clone size: few; CDR3 protein: CASSYLAGDSYEQYF; CDR3 DNA: TGTGCCAGCAGTTACCTAGCGGGAGACTCCTACGAGCAGTACTTC
D gene: NA; J gene: TRBJ2-3; V gene: TRBV11-3; clone size: NA; CDR3 protein: CATRGGLAGLDTQYF; CDR3 DNA: TGTGCCACCCGGGGCGGGCTCGCCGGACTAGATACGCAGTATTTT
D gene: NA; J gene: TRBJ1-5; V gene: TRBV30; clone size: few; CDR3 protein: CAWSVLGRGSNQPQHF; CDR3 DNA: TGTGCCTGGAGTGTACTGGGCCGGGGTAGCAATCAGCCCCAGCATTTT
D gene: NA; J gene: TRBJ2-1; V gene: TRBV25-1; clone size: NA; CDR3 protein: CASRLQGQGHNEQFF; CDR3 DNA: TGTGCCAGCCGATTACAGGGACAAGGACACAATGAGCAGTTCTTC
D gene: NA; J gene: TRBJ2-5; V gene: TRBV10-3; clone size: many; CDR3 protein: CAISAESTPETQYF; CDR3 DNA: TGTGCCATCAGTGCGGAGAGTACCCCCGAGACCCAGTACTTC
D gene: NA; J gene: TRBJ1-1; V gene: TRBV7-3; clone size: NA; CDR3 protein: CASSSRPGVEAFF; CDR3 DNA: TGTGCCAGCAGCTCCAGACCGGGGGTTGAGGCTTTCTTT
D gene: NA; J gene: TRBJ2-7; V gene: TRBV30; clone size: many; CDR3 protein: CAWTGGGYEQYF; CDR3 DNA: TGTGCCTGGACAGGGGGAGGCTACGAGCAGTACTTC
D gene: NA; J gene: TRBJ2-7; V gene: TRBV28; clone size: many; CDR3 protein: CASSHEQYF; CDR3 DNA: TGTGCCAGCAGCCACGAGCAGTACTTC
D gene: NA; J gene: TRBJ1-5; V gene: TRBV6-1; clone size: many; CDR3 protein: CASSSGVQPQHF; CDR3 DNA: TGTGCCAGCAGCTCAGGGGTTCAGCCCCAGCATTTT
D gene: TRBD1; J gene: TRBJ1-1; V gene: TRBV6-1; clone size: NA; CDR3 protein: CASSSVDRGARNTEAFF; CDR3 DNA: TGTGCCAGCAGTTCCGTGGACAGGGGCGCGCGGAACACTGAAGCTTTCTTT
D gene: TRBD2; J gene: TRBJ2-1; V gene: TRBV4-2; clone size: NA; CDR3 protein: CASSQDSLADNEQFF; CDR3 DNA: TGTGCCAGCAGCCAAGATAGTCTAGCGGACAATGAGCAGTTCTTC
D gene: NA; J gene: TRBJ2-5; V gene: TRBV20-1; clone size: NA; CDR3 protein: CSAHLTGGVQYF; CDR3 DNA: TGCAGTGCTCACCTGACAGGAGGTGTCCAGTACTTC
D gene: TRBD1; J gene: TRBJ1-1; V gene: TRBV11-2; clone size: few; CDR3 protein: CASSLPLLRDRGRPVTEAFF; CDR3 DNA: TGTGCCAGCAGCCTACCCTTACTCCGGGACAGGGGGCGGCCCGTCACTGAAGCTTTCTTT
D gene: NA; J gene: TRBJ2-2; V gene: TRBV6-2/TRBV6-3; clone size: NA; CDR3 protein: CASSSQTGRLTGELFF; CDR3 DNA: TGTGCCAGCAGTTCCCAGACAGGGAGGTTGACCGGGGAGCTGTTTTTT
D gene: NA; J gene: TRBJ1-2; V gene: TRBV9; clone size: few; CDR3 protein: CASSVEGGSLNYGYTF; CDR3 DNA: TGTGCCAGCAGCGTAGAGGGGGGCAGCCTTAACTATGGCTACACCTTC
D gene: NA; J gene: TRBJ2-5; V gene: TRBV2; clone size: many; CDR3 protein: CASSDTSETQYF; CDR3 DNA: TGTGCCAGCAGCGATACCTCCGAGACCCAGTACTTC
D gene: NA; J gene: TRBJ2-2; V gene: TRBV9; clone size: NA; CDR3 protein: CASSPTREAGELFF; CDR3 DNA: TGTGCCAGCAGCCCAACGAGGGAGGCCGGGGAGCTGTTTTTT
D gene: NA; J gene: TRBJ2-3; V gene: TRBV19; clone size: many; CDR3 protein: CASSPRLTDTQYF; CDR3 DNA: TGTGCCAGTAGTCCCCGGCTCACAGATACGCAGTATTTT
D gene: NA; J gene: TRBJ2-5; V gene: TRBV20-1; clone size: many; CDR3 protein: CSAKFEPNQETQYF; CDR3 DNA: TGCAGTGCTAAATTCGAGCCGAACCAAGAGACCCAGTACTTC
D gene: NA; J gene: TRBJ2-6; V gene: TRBV7-9; clone size: NA; CDR3 protein: CASSRIEDGANVLTF; CDR3 DNA: TGTGCCAGCAGCCGGATTGAGGATGGGGCCAACGTCCTGACTTTC
D gene: TRBD2; J gene: TRBJ2-1; V gene: TRBV9; clone size: few; CDR3 protein: CASSSRRLAVDNEQFF; CDR3 DNA: TGTGCCAGCAGCTCGCGGAGACTAGCGGTTGACAATGAGCAGTTCTTC
D gene: TRBD1; J gene: TRBJ2-7; V gene: TRBV18; clone size: NA; CDR3 protein: CASSPRQGASYEQYF; CDR3 DNA: TGTGCCAGCTCACCGCGACAGGGGGCCTCCTACGAGCAGTACTTC
D gene: NA; J gene: TRBJ2-1; V gene: TRBV20-1; clone size: many; CDR3 protein: CSARGALGTNEQFF; CDR3 DNA: TGCAGTGCTAGAGGGGCCCTAGGGACCAATGAGCAGTTCTTC
D gene: TRBD2; J gene: TRBJ2-2; V gene: TRBV5-1; clone size: NA; CDR3 protein: CASSLNAGGDTGELFF; CDR3 DNA: TGCGCCAGCAGTTTGAACGCGGGGGGCGACACCGGGGAGCTGTTTTTT
D gene: TRBD1; J gene: TRBJ2-5; V gene: TRBV20-1; clone size: NA; CDR3 protein: CSAIDRVSQETQYF; CDR3 DNA: TGCAGTGCCATAGACAGGGTTAGCCAAGAGACCCAGTACTTC
D gene: TRBD1; J gene: TRBJ1-2; V gene: TRBV4-2; clone size: NA; CDR3 protein: CASSQDPFETGNYGYTF; CDR3 DNA: TGTGCCAGCAGCCAAGATCCATTCGAGACAGGGAACTATGGCTACACCTTC
D gene: TRBD1; J gene: TRBJ1-6; V gene: TRBV11-2; clone size: NA; CDR3 protein: CASSIHRDRNSPLHF; CDR3 DNA: TGTGCCAGCAGCATTCACCGGGACAGAAATTCACCCCTCCACTTT
D gene: NA; J gene: TRBJ1-1; V gene: TRBV6-5; clone size: few; CDR3 protein: CASSNSRGTEAFF; CDR3 DNA: TGTGCCAGCAGTAACTCACGCGGTACTGAAGCTTTCTTT
D gene: NA; J gene: TRBJ1-1; V gene: TRBV2; clone size: NA; CDR3 protein: CASISDGHTEAFF; CDR3 DNA: TGTGCCAGCATTAGCGACGGCCACACTGAAGCTTTCTTT
D gene: TRBD2; J gene: TRBJ2-1; V gene: TRBV10-3; clone size: many; CDR3 protein: CAISESGSGEGQTIEQFF; CDR3 DNA: TGTGCCATCAGTGAGTCTGGTAGTGGGGAGGGCCAAACAATTGAGCAGTTCTTC
D gene: NA; J gene: TRBJ1-4; V gene: TRBV28; clone size: NA; CDR3 protein: CASSRLRAEVFF; CDR3 DNA: TGTGCCAGCAGCAGGCTCAGGGCGGAAGTGTTTTTT
D gene: NA; J gene: TRBJ1-1; V gene: TRBV2; clone size: many; CDR3 protein: CASNRGTQNTEAFF; CDR3 DNA: TGTGCCAGCAACAGAGGGACGCAGAACACTGAAGCTTTCTTT
D gene: NA; J gene: TRBJ1-4; V gene: TRBV18; clone size: few; CDR3 protein: CASSPIKAPPDGEKLFF; CDR3 DNA: TGTGCCAGCTCACCAATAAAGGCCCCACCGGACGGTGAAAAACTGTTTTTT
D gene: TRBD1; J gene: TRBJ1-1; V gene: TRBV5-1; clone size: many; CDR3 protein: CASSLALDRGRGEAFF; CDR3 DNA: TGCGCCAGCAGCTTGGCCCTGGACAGGGGAAGGGGTGAAGCTTTCTTT
D gene: NA; J gene: TRBJ2-1; V gene: TRBV2; clone size: many; CDR3 protein: CASSDGYNEQFF; CDR3 DNA: TGTGCCAGCAGTGACGGCTACAATGAGCAGTTCTTC
D gene: TRBD1; J gene: TRBJ2-1; V gene: TRBV28; clone size: many; CDR3 protein: CASSLVQGAGEQFF; CDR3 DNA: TGTGCCAGCAGTTTAGTGCAGGGGGCTGGTGAGCAGTTCTTC
D gene: NA; J gene: TRBJ2-5; V gene: TRBV7-9; clone size: many; CDR3 protein: CASSPRFTEPFGETQYF; CDR3 DNA: TGTGCCAGCAGCCCACGGTTTACAGAACCATTTGGGGAGACCCAGTACTTC
D gene: TRBD1; J gene: TRBJ1-1; V gene: TRBV18; clone size: NA; CDR3 protein: CASSPGGQGNTEAFF; CDR3 DNA: TGTGCCAGCTCACCGGGGGGACAGGGGAACACTGAAGCTTTCTTT
D gene: NA; J gene: TRBJ2-3; V gene: TRBV5-6; clone size: few; CDR3 protein: CASSWGLGSTDTQYF; CDR3 DNA: TGTGCCAGCAGCTGGGGGCTAGGGAGCACAGATACGCAGTATTTT
D gene: NA; J gene: TRBJ1-3; V gene: TRBV2; clone size: NA; CDR3 protein: CASSLQGYGNTIYF; CDR3 DNA: TGTGCCAGCAGTCTTCAGGGGTATGGAAACACCATATATTTT